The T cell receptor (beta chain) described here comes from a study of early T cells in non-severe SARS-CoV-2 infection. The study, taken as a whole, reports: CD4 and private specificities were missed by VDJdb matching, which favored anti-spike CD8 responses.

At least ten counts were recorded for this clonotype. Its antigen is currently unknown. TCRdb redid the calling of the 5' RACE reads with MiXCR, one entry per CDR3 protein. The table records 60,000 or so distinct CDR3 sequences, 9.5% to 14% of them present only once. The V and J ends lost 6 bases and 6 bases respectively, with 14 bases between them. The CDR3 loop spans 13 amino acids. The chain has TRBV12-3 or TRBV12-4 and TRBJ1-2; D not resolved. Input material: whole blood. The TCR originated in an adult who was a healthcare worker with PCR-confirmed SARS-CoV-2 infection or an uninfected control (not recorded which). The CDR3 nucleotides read TGTGCCAGCAGCTCCGTCCGATCGAATGGCTACACCTTC. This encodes CASSSVRSNGYTF.